This paragraph covers one T cell receptor (beta chain) sequence. The data belong to a study of blood T cell repertoires in COVID-19. As for the study in general: COVID-19 samples collected from the United States, Italy and Spain covered acute and convalescent phases. Sources were T cells, B-cell-depleted T cells, or PBMCs; the material itself was cDNA or gDNA.

Trimming took off 3 bases at V and 4 bases at J, with 21 bases between the two ends. Germline CDR1 reads LNHDA; CDR2 reads SQIVND (reference sequence). This CDR3 is built from 17 residues. Clones were sequenced by immunoSEQ multiplex PCR, and TCRdb holds only the in-frame ones, with some missing. The data contain 90,000 or so clones, 80% to 90% of them singletons. The receptor comes from an elderly man with acute or convalescent COVID-19. The rearrangement uses TRBV19 and TRBJ2-5, with a possible D match to TRBD1 (8 bases). Sequenced material: peripheral blood. DNA for the CDR3: TGTGCCAGTAGTATGCTGCGACAGGGGAGGGGAAGAGAGACCCAGTACTTC. It encodes CASSMLRQGRGRETQYF.